Below, 10 T cell receptor beta chains from the same sample are listed, as sequenced in a study of T-cell reconstitution after alpha-beta-depleted transplantation in children. Library preparation (for TCRbeta) was performed with unique molecular identifiers. MiXCR, run by TCRdb on the PCR reads, gives a single entry per CDR3 protein. Of 500,000 or so distinct CDR3 sequences listed, over 10% are singletons. This specimen consisted of PBMCs, mostly from graft donor cells, obtained 180 days after TCRalphabeta/CD19-depleted stem cell transplant. The receptors derive from a female patient aged 2-9 years who had a stem cell transplant for aplastic anemia, so the T cells may come from the graft donor.

This clonotype was picked up a small number of times. CDR3 DNA sequence: TGTGCCAGCACCCAGACAGGGTTCTGGCAGCCCCAGCATTTT. Translation: CASTQTGFWQPQHF. This sequence joins TRBV28 and TRBJ1-5; 7 bases match TRBD1. V gave up 7 bases and J gave up 7 bases; unmatched junction bases: 10. CDR3 length: 14 residues. Germline V gene sequence: CDR1 MDHEN, CDR2 SYDVKM.

There are many counts of this clonotype. This chain links TRBV12-3 or TRBV12-4 with TRBJ2-5; 7 positions match TRBD2. The CDR3 runs 15 residues. The V gene end was trimmed by 6 bases and the J gene end by 4 bases; junction bases not matched to a gene: 11. The CDR3 region has the DNA TGTGCCAGCAGGAGAGAGAAGGCTAGCGGAGAGACCCAGTACTTC. Protein sequence: CASRREKASGETQYF.

Only a few counts were recorded for this clonotype. The chain carries TRBV7-9 and TRBJ2-3, with D hard to call. V lost 7 bases and J lost 0, with 11 bases in between. The CDR3 spans 14 residues. Germline CDR1 is SEHNR and CDR2 is FQNEAQ (reference sequence). CDR3 in DNA: TGTGCCAGCACCATGGCGGCTAGCACAGATACGCAGTATTTT. It translates to CASTMAASTDTQYF.

This clonotype has just a few counts. This chain connects TRBV18 to TRBJ1-3, with 8 bases that match TRBD1. The CDR3 is 13 amino acids. CDR1 and CDR2 from the germline V gene are KGHSH and LQKENI. The junction had 3 bases not matched to a gene; V was cut back by 6 bases and J by 5 bases. The CDR3, as DNA: TGTGCCAGCTCGACAGGGGTACGAAACACCATATATTTT. Translated: CASSTGVRNTIYF.

V usage is TRBV10-3 and J usage is TRBJ2-5; 8 nucleotides line up with TRBD2. CDR3 length: 13 residues. The junction had 5 bases not matched to a gene; V was cut back by 7 bases and J by 4 bases. Germline-derived CDR1 and CDR2 are ENHRY and SYGVKD. The CDR3 spells CAIKRERIETQYF. In nucleotides, the CDR3 is TGTGCCATCAAGCGGGAGAGGATAGAGACCCAGTACTTC.

This clonotype was seen more than once but under ten times. V usage is TRBV5-1 and J usage is TRBJ2-2; 14 nucleotides line up with TRBD2. V was clipped by 2 bases and J by 4 bases; unmatched bases: 7. The CDR3 is made up of 18 amino acids. In germline, CDR1 is SGHRS, CDR2 YFSETQ. CDR3 region: CASSFTGLAGDSTGELFF. CDR3 nucleotide sequence: TGCGCCAGCAGCTTCACGGGACTAGCGGGAGATTCCACCGGGGAGCTGTTTTTT. Combining the CDR3 with reference TRBV5-1 and TRBJ2-2 gives the whole variable domain KAGVTQTPRYLIKTRGQQVTLSCSPISGHRSVSWYQQTPGQGLQFLFEYFSETQRNKGNFPGRFSGRQFSNSRSEMNVSTLELGDSALYLCASSFTGLAGDSTGELFFGEGSRLTVL.

This clonotype was counted only a few times. This chain connects TRBV6-5 to TRBJ1-1; 8 bases are shared with TRBD1. Germline loops: CDR1 MNHEY, CDR2 SVGAGI. After removal of 3 bases from V and 1 base from J, the junction contained 7 bases not matched to a gene. This CDR3 region has 16 residues. The CDR3 spells CASSYMAGGRNTEAFF. Written as DNA, the CDR3 is TGTGCCAGCAGTTATATGGCAGGGGGCAGGAACACTGAAGCTTTCTTT.

This clonotype has at least ten counts. V gene TRBV6-5 combines with J gene TRBJ2-1; 8 nucleotides agree with TRBD2. Germline values: CDR1 MNHEY, CDR2 SVGAGI. Losses at the gene ends were 7 bases for V and 1 base for J; bases not matched to a gene: 12. CDR3 size: 17 residues. The DNA for the CDR3 is TGTGCCAGCACCTACTCCGGGACTAGGGGGTCCTACAATGAGCAGTTCTTC. Translated: CASTYSGTRGSYNEQFF.

This clonotype was picked up many times. The genes are TRBV5-1 and TRBJ2-7; D gene ambiguous. Germline loops: CDR1 SGHRS, CDR2 YFSETQ. The CDR3 extends over 15 amino acids. V was clipped by 0 bases and J by 0 bases, with 10 bases between them. The CDR3 bases are TGCGCCAGCAGCTTGGTTTCGGGCAGCTCCTACGAGCAGTACTTC. This sequence encodes CASSLVSGSSYEQYF.

This clonotype has only a few counts. The chain joins TRBV6-5 to TRBJ1-1; D unresolved. Germline V CDR1 and CDR2: MNHEY, SVGAGI. The germline V and J ends were trimmed by 2 bases and 4 bases, with 11 bases remaining between them. The CDR3 extends over 14 amino acids. As DNA, the CDR3 is TGTGCCAGCAGTTACAAGTCCGGTGGCACTGAAGCTTTCTTT. Translation gives CASSYKSGGTEAFF.